In its sample, the clone carrying this TCR beta chain was seen once. The record originates from a study of control samples from healthy donors and cancer patients. The assay was immunoSEQ multiplex PCR, and TCRdb's table has in-frame clones only and misses some. The sample carries 75,000 to 100,000 clones, 82% recorded once. With V trimmed by 2 bases and J by 7 bases, 1 base remained unmatched. Per germline, CDR1 SGHRS and CDR2 YFSETQ. The CDR3 loop spans 14 amino acids. Sequenced sample: blood. J is TRBJ1-6 and V is TRBV5-1; the match to TRBD1 covers 9 bases. This receptor was identified in a man in his 60s in good health. As DNA, the CDR3 is TGCGCCAGCAGCTTCGGACAGGGGAATTCACCCCTCCACTTT. It encodes CASSFGQGNSPLHF.